The 27 T cell receptor beta chains listed next were all sequenced from one sample in a study of blood T cell repertoires in COVID-19. TCRdb's table, derived via immunoSEQ multiplex PCR, lists solely in-frame clones and lacks some. The repertoire holds about 140,000 clones, with 82% as singletons. Sequencing was carried out using peripheral blood. Every receptor here comes from a woman older than 75 with acute or convalescent COVID-19.

This clone was counted between two and nine times. This chain connects TRBV4-1 to TRBJ2-5; tentative D call: TRBD1 (5 bases). Germline V gene lookup returns CDR1 MGHRA and CDR2 YSYEKL. Trimming removed 1 base from V and 1 base from J, with 10 bases in between. The CDR3 length is 15 residues. This chain's CDR3 is CASSQAATVQETQYF. CDR3 DNA: TGCGCCAGCAGCCAAGCAGCGACAGTCCAAGAGACCCAGTACTTC.

The V gene is TRBV5-1, the J gene TRBJ1-2; maybe TRBD1 (5 bases). V lost 4 bases, J lost 2 bases, and 12 bases lay in between. Germline loops: CDR1 SGHRS, CDR2 YFSETQ. This CDR3 comprises 14 residues. This CDR3 is CASSRDGGNYGYTF. The CDR3 region has the DNA TGCGCCAGCAGCCGGGACGGGGGAAACTATGGCTACACCTTC.

CDR3 in amino acids: CASSLEVTGRGNEQFF. CDR3 sequence (DNA): TGCGCCAGCAGCTTGGAAGTGACAGGGCGAGGCAATGAGCAGTTCTTC. The rearrangement uses TRBV5-1 and TRBJ2-1, with 7 bases aligning to TRBD1. The CDR3 runs to 16 residues. V shed 0 bases and J 6 bases; nucleotides not matched to a gene: 9. CDR1 is SGHRS, CDR2 YFSETQ, per germline. Looking up the rest from reference TRBV5-1 and TRBJ2-1 gives the full variable domain: KAGVTQTPRYLIKTRGQQVTLSCSPISGHRSVSWYQQTPGQGLQFLFEYFSETQRNKGNFPGRFSGRQFSNSRSEMNVSTLELGDSALYLCASSLEVTGRGNEQFFGPGTRLTVL.

This chain links TRBV5-1 with TRBJ1-2; D is perhaps TRBD1 (5 bases). Trimming cost V 5 bases and J 1 base, with 9 bases left between them. Germline assignment: CDR1 SGHRS and CDR2 YFSETQ. The CDR3 contains 13 residues. The CDR3 sequence is CASRGPINYGYTF. In DNA, the CDR3 is TGCGCCAGCAGGGGGCCGATTAACTATGGCTACACCTTC.

The V call is TRBV7-8, the J call TRBJ2-1; D may be TRBD2 (7 bases). In germline, CDR1 is SGHVS, CDR2 FQNEAQ. The length of the CDR3 is 15 residues. The ends were cut back, 5 bases at V and 12 bases at J, with 23 bases in the middle. This chain's CDR3 is CASSPTRGPRFLQFF. The CDR3 DNA follows: TGTGCCAGCAGCCCAACGCGGGGGCCCCGGTTTTTGCAGTTCTTC.

The chain employs TRBV19 and TRBJ2-7, with D possibly being TRBD1 (5 bases). Trimming pared 3 bases from V and 0 bases from J, leaving 9 bases between. Germline loops: CDR1 LNHDA, CDR2 SQIVND (reference sequence). This CDR3 comprises 14 residues. The CDR3 spells CASSITGSSYEQYF. DNA of the CDR3: TGTGCCAGTAGTATTACAGGTAGCTCCTACGAGCAGTACTTC.

V gene TRBV5-1 combines with J gene TRBJ2-1; 11 positions match TRBD2. There are 17 residues in the CDR3. Unmatched junction bases numbered 8, after V lost 2 bases and J lost 4 bases. Germline lookup yields CDR1 SGHRS and CDR2 YFSETQ. The CDR3 loop reads CASSFKKLAGVYNEQFF. The DNA for the CDR3 is TGCGCCAGCAGCTTCAAAAAACTAGCGGGGGTATACAATGAGCAGTTCTTC.

This clone has only one observation. The chain is built from TRBV19 and TRBJ2-1; 13 positions agree with TRBD2. V shed 6 bases, J shed 3 bases, and the junction held 2 bases outside the gene matches. Germline V gene data show CDR1 as LNHDA and CDR2 as SQIVND (reference sequence). This CDR3 has 15 amino acids. The CDR3 region is CASSRLAGGYNEQFF. The CDR3 region has the DNA TGTGCCAGTAGCAGACTAGCGGGAGGCTACAATGAGCAGTTCTTC.

The chain carries TRBV6-5 and TRBJ1-6, with D perhaps TRBD1 (5 bases). Germline V gene data show CDR1 as MNHEY and CDR2 as SVGAGI. The CDR3 covers 15 residues. The V and J ends lost 2 bases and 12 bases respectively, with 17 bases between them. The chain's CDR3 is CASSYTGGGVGPLHF. Written as DNA, the CDR3 is TGTGCCAGCAGTTACACGGGTGGAGGGGTTGGACCCCTCCACTTT.

This chain links TRBV19 with TRBJ2-5, with 8 positions matching TRBD2. Trimming at V came to 5 bases and at J to 4 bases, leaving 9 bases not matched to a gene. This CDR3 comprises 15 residues. In germline, CDR1 is LNHDA, CDR2 SQIVND (reference sequence). In DNA, the CDR3 is TGTGCCAGTAGTCTCGGGGGGGCAGGTGGAGAGACCCAGTACTTC. It yields the protein CASSLGGAGGETQYF.

The gene calls are TRBV27 and TRBJ1-1, with 9 bases that match TRBD1. J was trimmed by 4 bases and V by 5 bases; bases with no gene match: 8. This CDR3 comprises 15 residues. CDR1 MNHEY and CDR2 SMNVEV come from the germline V gene (reference sequence). The CDR3: CASSLTGQGVTEAFF. The CDR3 nucleotides read TGTGCCAGCAGTCTGACGGGACAGGGTGTCACTGAAGCTTTCTTT.

The rearrangement joins TRBV27 to TRBJ2-3, with TRBD1 as a possible D gene (6 bases). V was cut by 0 bases and J by 4 bases, with 11 bases left in between. The CDR3 sequence is 15 residues long. Germline V lookup: CDR1 MNHEY, CDR2 SMNVEV (reference sequence). CDR3 nucleotide sequence: TGTGCCAGCAGTTTATCCAGGGGTTTGCCAGATACGCAGTATTTT. Translating it yields CASSLSRGLPDTQYF.

This clone was counted a single time. The rearrangement links TRBV5-1 to TRBJ2-1; D remains unclear. The CDR3 runs 15 residues. The germline V gene has CDR1 SGHRS and CDR2 YFSETQ. The germline V and J ends were trimmed by 4 bases and 0 bases, with 11 bases remaining between them. As DNA, the CDR3 is TGCGCCAGCAGCCAACAGAGAAGCTCCTACAATGAGCAGTTCTTC. This encodes CASSQQRSSYNEQFF.

The V gene is TRBV11-2, the J gene TRBJ2-1; tentative D call: TRBD2 (6 bases). Trimming stripped 5 bases from V and 10 bases from J, with 15 bases between. Germline values: CDR1 SGHAT, CDR2 FQNNGV. The CDR3 is 13 residues long. CDR3 DNA: TGTGCCAGCAGCCCGAGAAGTGGACTAGAGCAGTTCTTC. Translation: CASSPRSGLEQFF. Variable domain in full (rest from reference TRBV11-2 and TRBJ2-1): EAGVAQSPRYKIIEKRQSVAFWCNPISGHATLYWYQQILGQGPKLLIQFQNNGVVDDSQLPKDRFSAERLKGVDSTLKIQPAKLEDSAVYLCASSPRSGLEQFFGPGTRLTVL.

This clone was detected only once. V usage is TRBV14 and J usage is TRBJ2-2; TRBD1 might be the D (6 bases). The CDR3 runs 16 residues. The V gene lost 3 bases and the J gene lost 0 bases, with 11 bases spanning the gap. Germline CDR1 SGHDN, CDR2 FVKESK. This CDR3 reads CASSQGRGANTGELFF. Here the CDR3 DNA reads TGTGCCAGCAGCCAGGGCAGGGGCGCGAACACCGGGGAGCTGTTTTTT.

The chain carries TRBV18 and TRBJ1-2; D possibly corresponds to TRBD1 (6 bases). Trimming stripped 3 bases from V and 4 bases from J, with 12 bases between. The CDR3 consists of 14 residues. Germline values: CDR1 KGHSH, CDR2 LQKENI. The CDR3 sequence is CASSPDSQGYGYTF. CDR3 bases: TGTGCCAGCTCACCGGACAGTCAAGGCTATGGCTACACCTTC.

CDR3 amino acids: CASSQTQFRRASGSSYNEQFF. DNA of the CDR3: TGCGCCAGCAGCCAGACTCAGTTTCGCCGCGCCAGCGGGAGCTCCTACAATGAGCAGTTCTTC. The chain is built from TRBV4-1 and TRBJ2-1; 8 bases fit TRBD2. Germline values: CDR1 MGHRA, CDR2 YSYEKL. The CDR3 is made up of 21 amino acids. Germline trimming cut 3 bases from V and 0 bases from J; bases unmatched to any gene: 19.

J is TRBJ1-1 and V is TRBV28; D might be TRBD1 (6 bases). The CDR3 covers 14 residues. V lost 6 bases, J lost 7 bases, and 18 bases lay in between. CDR1 is MDHEN, CDR2 SYDVKM, per germline. CDR3 in amino acids: CASSPPGQPNEAFF. The CDR3 nucleotides read TGTGCCAGCAGCCCTCCGGGACAACCAAATGAAGCTTTCTTT. Full variable domain (missing parts from reference TRBV28 and TRBJ1-1): DVKVTQSSRYLVKRTGEKVFLECVQDMDHENMFWYRQDPGLGLRLIYFSYDVKMKEKGDIPEGYSVSREKKERFSLILESASTNQTSMYLCASSPPGQPNEAFFGQGTRLTVV.

V is TRBV7-6 and J is TRBJ2-3; 7 bases are a match to TRBD1. The germline CDR1 and CDR2 sequences are SGHVS and FNYEAQ. Trimming cost V 4 bases and J 2 bases; bases outside gene matches: 6. The CDR3 contains 15 residues. Here the CDR3 reads CASSSYRGDTDTQYF. DNA of the CDR3: TGTGCCAGCAGCTCTTACAGGGGTGACACAGATACGCAGTATTTT.

DNA for the CDR3: TGTGCCAGCAGTTTATCGGACAACTACGAGCAGTACTTC. This sequence encodes CASSLSDNYEQYF. The genes are TRBV27 and TRBJ2-7; D might be TRBD1 (5 bases). Trimming left V 0 bases short and J 3 bases short, with 6 bases between. CDR3 length equals 13 residues. Germline loops: CDR1 MNHEY, CDR2 SMNVEV (reference sequence).

This clone came up a few times. The V gene is TRBV6-5, the J gene TRBJ2-7, with a tentative D call TRBD1 (6 bases). The CDR3 is 15 amino acids. Germline CDR1 is MNHEY and CDR2 is SVGAGI. The V end was cut by 6 bases, the J end by 6 bases, with 21 bases between. As DNA, the CDR3 is TGTGCCAGCAGCCCCCAACCCAGGGGTATTTCCGAGCAGTACTTC. It translates to CASSPQPRGISEQYF.

The CDR3 region is CASSLTVSYEQYF. The CDR3 DNA is TGTGCCAGTAGTTTGACAGTCTCCTACGAGCAGTACTTC. This chain links TRBV19 with TRBJ2-7; D perhaps matches TRBD1 (5 bases). V was cut by 5 bases and J by 0 bases, with 8 bases left in between. The CDR3 consists of 13 residues. Germline lookup yields CDR1 LNHDA and CDR2 SQIVND (reference sequence).

The chain employs TRBV27 and TRBJ2-7, with TRBD2 as a possible D gene (5 bases). From germline, CDR1 is MNHEY and CDR2 SMNVEV (reference sequence). The CDR3 consists of 14 residues. V was pared by 8 bases and J by 2 bases, with 16 bases between. The CDR3 here is CASAEAGPPYEQYF. The DNA of the CDR3 is TGTGCCAGCGCTGAGGCGGGCCCTCCCTACGAGCAGTACTTC.

The chain is built from TRBV19 and TRBJ2-3; 12 bases are a match to TRBD2. The CDR3 runs to 20 residues. CDR1 is LNHDA and CDR2 is SQIVND in the germline V gene (reference sequence). J was trimmed by 0 bases and V by 5 bases; bases with no gene match: 15. The CDR3 DNA reads as TGTGCCAGTAGTTCCCTAGCGGGGGGGTATGCCGTTTTTAGCACAGATACGCAGTATTTT. The encoded protein is CASSSLAGGYAVFSTDTQYF.

This clone showed up just a few times. V gene TRBV28 combines with J gene TRBJ1-2; 10 bases match TRBD1. The V segment lost 5 bases and the J segment 4 bases; nucleotides outside the gene matches: 13. Germline CDR1 and CDR2: MDHEN and SYDVKM. There are 17 residues in the CDR3. This CDR3 reads CASSPISGTGALYGYTF. Written as DNA, the CDR3 is TGTGCCAGCAGTCCCATCTCGGGGACAGGGGCCCTCTATGGCTACACCTTC.

This rearrangement joins TRBV27 to TRBJ2-2; the D is unclear. The V end was cut by 8 bases, the J end by 1 base, with 14 bases between. The CDR3 sequence is 15 residues long. From germline, CDR1 is MNHEY and CDR2 SMNVEV (reference sequence). The CDR3 nucleotides are TGTGCCAGCTCTGTCGGAGCGAAGAACACCGGGGAGCTGTTTTTT. Protein: CASSVGAKNTGELFF.

The chain links TRBV7-9 to TRBJ2-1; TRBD2 matches at 9 bases. The CDR3 has 15 amino acids. The germline gives CDR1 SEHNR, CDR2 FQNEAQ (reference sequence). V gave up 5 bases and J gave up 2 bases; unmatched junction bases: 4. The CDR3 here is CASSARLAAYNEQFF. The CDR3 bases are TGTGCCAGCAGCGCAAGACTAGCGGCCTACAATGAGCAGTTCTTC. Supplemented by reference TRBV7-9 and TRBJ2-1, the full variable domain reads DTGVSQNPRHKITKRGQNVTFRCDPISEHNRLYWYRQTLGQGPEFLTYFQNEAQLEKSRLLSDRFSAERPKGSFSTLEIQRTEQGDSAMYLCASSARLAAYNEQFFGPGTRLTVL.